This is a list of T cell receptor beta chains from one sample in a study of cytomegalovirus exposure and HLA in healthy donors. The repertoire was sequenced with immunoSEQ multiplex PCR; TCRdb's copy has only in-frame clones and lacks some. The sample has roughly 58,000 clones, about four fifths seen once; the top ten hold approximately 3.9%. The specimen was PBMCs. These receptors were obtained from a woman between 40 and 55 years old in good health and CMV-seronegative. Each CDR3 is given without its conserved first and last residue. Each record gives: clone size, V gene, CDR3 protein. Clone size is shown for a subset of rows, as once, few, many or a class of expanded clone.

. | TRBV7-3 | ASSLRSRGDEQF
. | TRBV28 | ASSFQGVDTQY
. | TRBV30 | AWTRTGNAF
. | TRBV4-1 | ASSQDYQGNEQF
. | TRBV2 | ASSRLAGVTDTQY
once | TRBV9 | ASSVGGGLGEQY
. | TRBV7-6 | ASSLAPAGYTDAQY
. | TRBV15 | ATSRALREGRRNEQF
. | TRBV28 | ASSRWRGGRDEQF
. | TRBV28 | ASARLVPSTDTQY
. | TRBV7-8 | ASSLVLTFHTEAF
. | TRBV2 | ASSEVGAGNTIY
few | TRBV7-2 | ASRDIGYEQY
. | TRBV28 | ASSSYGELF
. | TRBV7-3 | ASSPNSGSPHEQY
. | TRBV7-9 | ASSLARSPETQY
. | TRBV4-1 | ASSGRGQGAADTQY
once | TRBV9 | ASSADSRTDTQY
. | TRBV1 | TSTPGPSGDNEQF
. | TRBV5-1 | ASSLVGVNTEAF
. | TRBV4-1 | ASSQGTTGEQY
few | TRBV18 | ASSPLSPPYEQY
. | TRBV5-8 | ARVKTGLAINTGELF
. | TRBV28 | ASISNTEAF
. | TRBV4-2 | ASSSGLADNKETQY
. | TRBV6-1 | ASKDSPSSDEQY
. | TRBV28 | ASSPRKGVGGTGAYEQY
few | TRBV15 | ATSRDWAGPYEQY
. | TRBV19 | ASSIQDSAPQPQH
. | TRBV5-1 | ASRGASGSTDTQY
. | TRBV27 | ASSGLAGRDLYEQY
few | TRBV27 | ASSPHSYEQY
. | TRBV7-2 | ASSLDRASYNEQF
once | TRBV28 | ASSPDVDSNTDTQY
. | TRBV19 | ASSGRLAANTGELF
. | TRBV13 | ASRLRRAVGELF
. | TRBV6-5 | ASRRSGSTDTQY
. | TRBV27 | ASSLSGTGGSFYGYT
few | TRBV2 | ASSERGAGVEQY
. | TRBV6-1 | ASSGWDSIGYT
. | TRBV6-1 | ASGGLATYNEQF
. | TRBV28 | ALGRGNAEAF
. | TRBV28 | ASSLPGGGQPQH
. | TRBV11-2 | ASSQTGEGETQY
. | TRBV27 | ASSLGRALTDTQY
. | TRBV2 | ASARLAGKNEQF
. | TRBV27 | ASSPPGQGAAEQY
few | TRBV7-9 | ASSSSYSGELF
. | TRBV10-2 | ASRRGQGPSDGYT
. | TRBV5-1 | ASSLGRVADEQY
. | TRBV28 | ASSLAGEQF
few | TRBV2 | ASSTTTSGNTIY
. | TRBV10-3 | AISGRGTSSEAF
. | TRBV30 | AWSGQGDQPQH